The 19 T cell receptor beta chains in this list originate from one sample, sequenced in a study of a mutant IDH1 vaccine in newly diagnosed glioma. Time point meaning: week 5, during vaccination. Every vaccination contained 300 ug of the mutant IDH1 20-mer peptide and was paired with topical imiquimod. Clones were read by immunoSEQ multiplex PCR, and TCRdb kept only the in-frame ones, dropping some. The sample has approximately 60,000 clones; about nine tenths are singletons. These receptors lack a known antigen. The sequencing used PBMCs, collected from a glioma patient whose treatment included an IDH1 peptide vaccine. Every receptor here comes from a woman in her thirties or forties with glioma.

This chain links TRBV5-4 with TRBJ2-1; 7 bases fit TRBD1. CDR3 length: 13 residues. CDR1 SGHNT and CDR2 YYREEE come from the germline V gene (reference sequence). Trimming took 3 bases from V and 3 from J; bases not matched to a gene: 0. The CDR3 spells CASSWTGYNEQFF. In DNA form, the CDR3 reads TGTGCCAGCAGCTGGACAGGCTACAATGAGCAGTTCTTC.

The rearrangement uses TRBV30 and TRBJ1-5; unclear D gene. Germline assignment: CDR1 GTSNPN and CDR2 SVGIG (reference sequence). V was pared by 3 bases and J by 7 bases, with 13 bases between. This CDR3 region has 13 residues. CDR3 sequence: CAWSVTPLQPQHF. The CDR3 DNA follows: TGTGCCTGGAGCGTTACCCCCCTGCAGCCCCAGCATTTT.

CDR3 region: CASSMTGPGELFF. The CDR3 nucleotides are TGTGCCAGCTCCATGACGGGTCCCGGGGAGCTGTTTTTT. The chain uses TRBV25-1 and TRBJ2-2; D gene unclear. V dropped 8 bases and J dropped 6 bases, with 13 bases sitting between them. Germline lookup yields CDR1 MGHDK and CDR2 SYGVNS. The CDR3 loop spans 13 amino acids.

The CDR3 spells CASSSRQLGYTF. CDR3 bases: TGTGCCAGCAGCTCCCGACAATTAGGCTACACCTTC. The chain recombines TRBV9 with TRBJ1-2; D gene ambiguous. The germline CDR1 and CDR2 sequences are SGDLS and YYNGEE. The V and J ends lost 4 bases and 8 bases respectively, with 12 bases between them. There are 12 residues in the CDR3. The whole variable domain, filled in from reference TRBV9 and TRBJ1-2, reads DSGVTQTPKHLITATGQRVTLRCSPRSGDLSVYWYQQSLDQGLQFLIQYYNGEERAKGNILERFSAQQFPDLHSELNLSSLELGDSALYFCASSSRQLGYTFGSGTRLTVV.

V usage is TRBV2 and J usage is TRBJ1-2, with 12 bases aligning to TRBD1. Germline assignment: CDR1 SNHLY and CDR2 FYNNEI. This CDR3 region has 15 residues. Unmatched junction bases numbered 5, after V lost 5 bases and J lost 4 bases. CDR3 loop: CASSPGTGGVYGYTF. DNA of the CDR3: TGTGCCAGCAGTCCTGGGACAGGGGGCGTCTATGGCTACACCTTC.

J is TRBJ1-5 and V is TRBV19; D gene unclear. The CDR3 is made up of 12 amino acids. CDR1 is LNHDA, CDR2 SQIVND, per germline (reference sequence). The V end lost 10 bases, the J end lost 1 base, and 8 bases lay between the germline ends. CDR3 amino acids: CATTESNQPQHF. Written as DNA, the CDR3 is TGTGCCACTACAGAGAGCAATCAGCCCCAGCATTTT.

The chain carries TRBV4-1 and TRBJ1-5; D ambiguous. The CDR3 loop spans 17 amino acids. V dropped 0 bases and J dropped 5 bases, with 17 bases sitting between them. Germline V gene lookup returns CDR1 MGHRA and CDR2 YSYEKL. CDR3 amino acids: CASSQDRRITSYQPQHF. CDR3 nucleotides: TGCGCCAGCAGCCAAGATCGGCGCATCACCTCTTATCAGCCCCAGCATTTT.

The chain is built from TRBV6-5 and TRBJ1-1, with 8 positions matching TRBD1. Per the germline V gene, CDR1 is MNHEY and CDR2 is SVGAGI. CDR3 length: 16 residues. V trimming: 2 bases; J trimming: 4 bases; junction bases outside the gene matches: 9. CDR3 in amino acids: CASSYEETGVSTEAFF. The DNA for the CDR3 is TGTGCCAGCAGTTACGAAGAGACAGGGGTTAGCACTGAAGCTTTCTTT.

V gene TRBV6-6 combines with J gene TRBJ2-1; 7 positions agree with TRBD1. Germline trimming cut 11 bases from V and 1 base from J; bases unmatched to any gene: 8. The CDR3 covers 14 residues. Germline lookup yields CDR1 MNHNY and CDR2 SVGAGI (reference sequence). Here the CDR3 reads CACLRTGSYNEQFF. The CDR3 coding sequence is TGTGCCTGCCTTCGGACAGGTTCCTACAATGAGCAGTTCTTC.

The chain carries TRBV6-4 and TRBJ2-2, with D hard to call. This CDR3 contains 13 residues. V lost 3 bases and J 6 bases, leaving 8 bases between the germline ends. Germline loops: CDR1 MRHNA, CDR2 SNTAGT. The CDR3 nucleotides read TGTGCCAGCAGTGATGGGTCTTCCGGGGAGCTGTTTTTT. This sequence encodes CASSDGSSGELFF.

The chain couples TRBV5-4 to TRBJ2-2; D may match TRBD1 or TRBD2 (6 bases each). Trimming cost V 0 bases and J 1 base, with 10 bases left between them. Germline CDR1 reads SGHNT; CDR2 reads YYREEE (reference sequence). There are 16 residues in the CDR3. The DNA for the CDR3 is TGTGCCAGCAGCTTGGGCAGGGGAGGGAACACCGGGGAGCTGTTTTTT. It translates to CASSLGRGGNTGELFF.

This chain uses TRBV7-9 with TRBJ1-1; D is perhaps TRBD1 (5 bases). Germline V gene lookup returns CDR1 SEHNR and CDR2 FQNEAQ (reference sequence). V lost 5 bases to trimming and J lost 4 bases, with 17 bases between them. The CDR3 loop spans 15 amino acids. The DNA of the CDR3 is TGTGCCAGCAGCCCACCGGGGGTACTGAGCACTGAAGCTTTCTTT. Residues: CASSPPGVLSTEAFF.

This chain joins TRBV27 and TRBJ1-1, with D possibly TRBD1 on 5 matching bases. This CDR3 spans 15 amino acids. With 5 bases removed from V and 3 bases from J, the gap between germline ends came to 16 bases. The V gene's germline CDR1 is MNHEY and CDR2 SMNVEV (reference sequence). CDR3 in amino acids: CASSTIRDGYTEAFF. The CDR3 region has the DNA TGTGCCAGCAGTACAATTCGGGACGGATACACTGAAGCTTTCTTT.

The chain employs TRBV4-2 and TRBJ2-3, with 8 bases aligning to TRBD1. Germline V CDR1 and CDR2: LGHNA, YNFKEQ. Losses at the gene ends were 6 bases for V and 3 bases for J; bases not matched to a gene: 2. This CDR3 comprises 13 residues. As DNA, the CDR3 is TGTGCCAGCAGAGACAGGGGAACAGATACGCAGTATTTT. It specifies CASRDRGTDTQYF.

The chain couples TRBV19 to TRBJ1-2; 8 bases are shared with TRBD1. There are 11 residues in the CDR3. CDR1 LNHDA and CDR2 SQIVND come from the germline V gene (reference sequence). Losses at the gene ends were 5 bases for V and 8 bases for J; bases not matched to a gene: 1. CDR3 loop: CASSQGAGYTF. The CDR3 DNA follows: TGTGCCAGTAGTCAGGGGGCAGGCTACACCTTC.

This rearrangement joins TRBV6-5 to TRBJ2-1; TRBD2 is a possible D gene (6 bases). Germline V gene sequence: CDR1 MNHEY, CDR2 SVGAGI. CDR3 length: 11 amino acids. With 5 bases removed from V and 9 bases from J, the gap between germline ends came to 8 bases. DNA for the CDR3: TGTGCCAGCAGTGGTAGCGGTGAGCAGTTCTTC. Translating gives CASSGSGEQFF.

The V call is TRBV30, the J call TRBJ2-5; D perhaps matches TRBD2 (5 bases). Per germline, CDR1 GTSNPN and CDR2 SVGIG (reference sequence). The CDR3 totals 13 residues. CDR3 DNA: TGTGCTCTTAGCGTCGGTCTGAGGGAGACCCAGTACTTC. It yields the protein CALSVGLRETQYF.

This chain joins TRBV10-3 and TRBJ1-1, with 7 bases that match TRBD1. The CDR3 covers 13 residues. Looked up from germline, CDR1 is ENHRY and CDR2 is SYGVKD. V trimming: 9 bases; J trimming: 1 base; junction bases outside the gene matches: 5. CDR3 residues: CAMGDSGNTEAFF. CDR3 DNA: TGTGCCATGGGGGACAGCGGGAACACTGAAGCTTTCTTT.

This chain uses TRBV6-1 with TRBJ1-2; D gene uncertain. CDR1 MNHNS and CDR2 SASEGT come from the germline V gene. CDR3 length: 13 amino acids. V was trimmed by 1 base and J by 2 bases, leaving 5 bases between them. CDR3 nucleotide sequence: TGTGCCAGCAGTGAAGGGCCAAACTATGGCTACACCTTC. Its translation: CASSEGPNYGYTF.